This TCR beta chain was recorded in a study of T-cell memory formation after mild COVID-19. General study results and limits: Some clones that responded were present in memory (sampled pre-infection), which suggests cross-reactive memory joined. Among CD4+ contracting clones, most were CM and EM, and CD8+ ones EMRA. Clonal second-wave expansions that peaked on day 37 had unconfirmed SARS-CoV-2 specificity.

This clonotype appeared many times. What it binds is unknown. 5'RACE with constant-segment primers yielded barcoded, UMI-tagged TCR alpha and TCR beta cDNA libraries. In TCRdb, the 5' RACE reads were re-called with MiXCR into one record per CDR3 protein. Of fewer than 200,000 distinct CDR3 sequences in the sample, around 13% are singletons; the top ten hold about 3.6%. V shed 2 bases and J shed 5 bases, with 4 bases lying between them. The CDR3 is 12 amino acids. Sequencing used PBMCs or a T cell subset sorted from them (not recorded which). The TCR originated in a man younger than 35 who had mild COVID-19 (a few samples of this study predate the infection). Cell type and time point are not known. The chain recombines TRBV12-3 or TRBV12-4 with TRBJ1-5; D gene unclear. CDR3 in amino acids: CASSLPYQPQHF. CDR3 bases: TGTGCCAGCAGTTTACCGTATCAGCCCCAGCATTTT.